A selection of T cell receptor beta chains follows, all from one sample in a study of CD8+ T cells in alopecia areata. Profiling relied on immunoSEQ multiplex PCR, and the TCRdb table lists in-frame clones only, not all of them. The sample has 150,000 to 200,000 clones, roughly 65% seen once. The source was CD4+ T cells sorted from blood, collected at week 4, from a patient treated with tofacitinib. These receptors were obtained from a human donor with alopecia areata. CDR3s include the opening cysteine and the closing phenylalanine or tryptophan. D genes are given only for firm matches. Some rows have no size entry. The others give once, few or many, or a class for an expanded clone.

j_call d_call v_call clone_size cdr3_nt cdr3_aa
TRBJ1-5 - TRBV27 - TGTGCCAGCAGTTTTCGGGCAGGGGTGGGTCAGCCCCAGCATTTT CASSFRAGVGQPQHF
TRBJ1-2 - TRBV30 - TGTGCCTGGAGTGTACTCCCTGGGAGGTCATGGGGCTTTGGCTACACCTTC CAWSVLPGRSWGFGYTF
TRBJ1-2 - TRBV27 - TGTGCCAGCAGCAATACAGGACCCTATGGCTACACCTTC CASSNTGPYGYTF
TRBJ2-2 TRBD1 TRBV30 - TGTGCCTGGAGTACAGGACAGGGGGGTGCCGGGGAGCTGTTTTTT CAWSTGQGGAGELFF
TRBJ1-4 - TRBV29-1 - TGCAGCGCCCTCGTCGCCCTAGGAGAAAAACTGTTTTTT CSALVALGEKLFF
TRBJ2-5 TRBD2 TRBV29-1 once TGCAGCGCCCGACTAGCGTATCAAGAGACCCAGTACTTC CSARLAYQETQYF
TRBJ2-5 TRBD1 TRBV30 - TGTGCCTGGAGTAAGGGGGCGCACGAGACCCAGTACTTC CAWSKGAHETQYF
TRBJ1-2 TRBD1 TRBV5-1 - TGCGCCAGCAGCTTGCAGGGGGACTATGGCTACACCTTC CASSLQGDYGYTF
TRBJ2-1 TRBD2 TRBV29-1 few TGCAGCGACATCCAGAGCAGCGGGGGCAATGAGCAGTTCTTC CSDIQSSGGNEQFF
TRBJ2-3 - TRBV9 few TGTGCCAGCAGCCCAAACCCGTGGGATACGCAGTATTTT CASSPNPWDTQYF
TRBJ1-4 TRBD1 TRBV4-1 - TGCGCCAGCAGCCAAGCCGACAGGGGAAGGGATGAAAAACTGTTTTTT CASSQADRGRDEKLFF
TRBJ1-5 TRBD1 TRBV10-3 - TGTGCCAGCAGTGAATTGGTGATGGACAGGGGCAATCAGCCCCAGCATTTT CASSELVMDRGNQPQHF
TRBJ2-2 - TRBV14 - TGTGCCAGCAGCCAAGTACCGAACACCGGGGAGCTGTTTTTT CASSQVPNTGELFF
TRBJ2-5 TRBD2 TRBV4-2 once TGTGCCAGCAGCCAGGGGTCTAGCGGGGCAAATTCCCAAGAGACCCAGTACTTC CASSQGSSGANSQETQYF
TRBJ1-2 - TRBV13 once TGTGCCAGCAGCTTAGCCCCCCGTGGCGGGGCGGAAGGCTACACCTTC CASSLAPRGGAEGYTF
TRBJ2-1 TRBD2 TRBV19 few TGTGCCAGTAGTGAGACCGGGACTAGCTCCTACAATGAGCAGTTCTTC CASSETGTSSYNEQFF
TRBJ2-5 TRBD1 TRBV5-1 - TGCGCCAGCAGCGATGACAGGGGCGCGAAGACCCAGTACTTC CASSDDRGAKTQYF
TRBJ1-2 - TRBV7-9 - TGTGCCAGCAGCTTAGGAGACAGCTTCTATGGCTACACCTTC CASSLGDSFYGYTF
TRBJ2-5 - TRBV5-1 - TGCGCCAGCAGCTTTAACAGGGAACAAGAGACCCAGTACTTC CASSFNREQETQYF
TRBJ2-7 - TRBV29-1 - TGCAGCGTTGGGTCAACGAACGAGCAGTACTTC CSVGSTNEQYF
TRBJ1-2 - TRBV29-1 - TGCAGCGTTGTTTCAGGTGCCCTTGGGTATGGCTACACCTTC CSVVSGALGYGYTF
TRBJ1-2 TRBD1 TRBV6-5 once TGTGCCAGCAGGCTGGGACAGGGTAACTATGGCTACACCTTC CASRLGQGNYGYTF
TRBJ2-5 - TRBV6-5 few TGTGCCAGCCAACAGGGGGGGCGGGAGACCCAGTACTTC CASQQGGRETQYF
TRBJ2-7 TRBD2 TRBV5-6 - TGTGCCAGCAGCGGGACTAGGAGCTCCTACGAGCAGTACTTC CASSGTRSSYEQYF
TRBJ1-6 TRBD1 TRBV5-4 - TGTGCCAGCAGCTCCGGACAGGGTCGAGGTTCACCCCTCCACTTT CASSSGQGRGSPLHF
TRBJ2-1 - TRBV5-6 once TGTGCCAGCAGCGGGGCAGGGCGCAATGAGCAGTTCTTC CASSGAGRNEQFF